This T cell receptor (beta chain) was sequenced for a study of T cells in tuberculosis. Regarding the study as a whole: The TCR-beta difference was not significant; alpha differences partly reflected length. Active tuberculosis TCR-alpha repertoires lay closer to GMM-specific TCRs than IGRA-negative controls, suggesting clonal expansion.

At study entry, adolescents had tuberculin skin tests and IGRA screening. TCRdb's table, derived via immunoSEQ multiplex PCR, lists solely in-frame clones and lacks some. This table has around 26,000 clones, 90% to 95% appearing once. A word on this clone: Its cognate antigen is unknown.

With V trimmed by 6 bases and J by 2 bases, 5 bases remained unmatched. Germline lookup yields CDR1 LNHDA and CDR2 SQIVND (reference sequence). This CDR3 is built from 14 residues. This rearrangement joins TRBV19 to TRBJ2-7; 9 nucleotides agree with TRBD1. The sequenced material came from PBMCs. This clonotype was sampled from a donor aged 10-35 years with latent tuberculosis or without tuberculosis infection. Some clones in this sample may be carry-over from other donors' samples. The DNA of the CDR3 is TGTGCCAGTAGACCCGGGGACAGGGCCTACGAGCAGTACTTC. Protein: CASRPGDRAYEQYF.